Listed here are 8 T cell receptor beta chains from one sample, sequenced in a study of T cell changes during pregnancy in multiple sclerosis. The table came from immunoSEQ multiplex PCR; TCRdb's copy has only in-frame clones and leaves some out. Of around 95,000 clones detected, about 90% appear once; the ten largest clones hold roughly 2.1%. The starting material was peripheral blood, obtained after pregnancy. These receptors all stem from a female donor in good health, enrolled as a control in a pregnancy study.

The rearrangement links TRBV30 to TRBJ1-1; a possible D gene is TRBD1 (6 bases). Germline V lookup: CDR1 GTSNPN, CDR2 SVGIG (reference sequence). The ends were cut back, 8 bases at V and 11 bases at J, with 24 bases in the middle. The CDR3 is made up of 13 amino acids. CDR3 in DNA: TGTGCCCTTCAACTTGAGGGGGGGGTAGCCGCTTTCTTT. Residues: CALQLEGGVAAFF.

The V gene is TRBV6-6, the J gene TRBJ2-1; 12 nucleotides align to TRBD2. With V trimmed by 5 bases and J by 5 bases, 4 bases remained unmatched. In germline, CDR1 is MNHNY, CDR2 SVGAGI (reference sequence). This CDR3 has 15 amino acids. CDR3 residues: CASSPSGRADNEQFF. In nucleotides, the CDR3 is TGTGCCAGCAGTCCTAGCGGGAGGGCCGACAATGAGCAGTTCTTC.

The V and J genes are TRBV6-1 and TRBJ1-2; 12 bases fit TRBD1. CDR1 and CDR2 (germline): MNHNS, SASEGT. Germline trimming cut 4 bases from V and 7 bases from J; bases unmatched to any gene: 10. This CDR3 is built from 16 residues. Here the CDR3 reads CASSVTGTGGVAGYTF. For the CDR3, the DNA is TGTGCCAGCAGTGTAACCGGGACAGGGGGCGTCGCTGGCTACACCTTC.

J is TRBJ2-1 and V is TRBV6-4, with D perhaps matching TRBD2 (6 bases). The CDR3 runs to 14 residues. The germline V gene has CDR1 MRHNA and CDR2 SNTAGT. Trimming left V 2 bases short and J 8 bases short, with 13 bases between. The CDR3 protein is CASSDLGGSDEQFF. The CDR3 DNA reads TGTGCCAGCAGTGACCTTGGAGGGTCGGATGAGCAGTTCTTC.

A word on this clone: This same CDR3 is encoded by further DNA sequences in the sample. V gene TRBV2 combines with J gene TRBJ1-6; 9 bases align to TRBD1. Germline V gives CDR1 SNHLY, CDR2 FYNNEI. Trimming took 8 bases from V and 10 from J; bases not matched to a gene: 12. CDR3 length: 15 amino acids. The CDR3 region is CASGHGTGSISPLHF. Here the CDR3 DNA reads TGTGCCAGCGGGCACGGGACAGGGTCAATCTCACCCCTCCACTTT.

V is TRBV28 and J is TRBJ2-4; TRBD1 is a possible D gene (5 bases). The CDR3 covers 16 residues. The V gene lost 6 bases and the J gene lost 0 bases, with 15 bases spanning the gap. Germline assignment: CDR1 MDHEN and CDR2 SYDVKM. CDR3: CASSLLITGAKNIQYF. DNA of the CDR3: TGTGCCAGCAGCCTTCTTATAACAGGAGCCAAAAACATTCAGTACTTC.

The gene calls are TRBV12-5 and TRBJ2-1; 9 nucleotides agree with TRBD2. This CDR3 is 15 amino acids long. Germline V gene data show CDR1 as LGHNT and CDR2 as FRNRAP. Trimming cost V 6 bases and J 8 bases; bases outside gene matches: 11. The CDR3 sequence: CASGGAGGPRDEQFF. The CDR3 DNA reads as TGTGCTAGTGGGGGGGCGGGAGGGCCTAGGGATGAGCAGTTCTTC.

The chain has TRBV27 and TRBJ2-7; tentative D call: TRBD1 (6 bases). Trimming removed 0 bases at V and 4 bases at J, with 7 bases between. This CDR3 contains 13 residues. In germline, CDR1 is MNHEY, CDR2 SMNVEV (reference sequence). CDR3 bases: TGTGCCAGCAGTTTATCGGACAGATACGAGCAGTACTTC. It yields the protein CASSLSDRYEQYF.